The 17 T cell receptor beta chains below all came from one sample that was sequenced in a study of blood T cell repertoires in COVID-19. The protocol was immunoSEQ multiplex PCR, while the TCRdb copy is restricted to in-frame clones and leaves out a portion. The sample holds around 68,000 clones, roughly 82% seen once. The sample comprised peripheral blood. The receptor set was obtained from a man aged 80 or over with active COVID-19.

The chain has TRBV27 and TRBJ2-2; tentative D call: TRBD1 (5 bases). The CDR3 has 15 amino acids. With 6 bases removed from V and 0 bases from J, the gap between germline ends came to 11 bases. The germline V gene has CDR1 MNHEY and CDR2 SMNVEV (reference sequence). CDR3 DNA sequence: TGTGCCAGCAGGGAGATACAGGCGAACACCGGGGAGCTGTTTTTT. It is translated as CASREIQANTGELFF.

The chain is built from TRBV2 and TRBJ2-7; 7 positions agree with TRBD1. The V and J ends lost 7 bases and 0 bases, in that order; junction bases with no gene match: 18. Germline CDR1 and CDR2: SNHLY and FYNNEI. The CDR3 has 18 amino acids. The CDR3 protein is CASNSNLIRDRDSYEQYF. The CDR3 nucleotides are TGTGCCAGCAATAGCAATCTTATCCGAGACAGGGACTCCTACGAGCAGTACTTC.

The chain has TRBV7-9 and TRBJ2-1; D remains ambiguous. V was cut by 5 bases and J by 0 bases, with 11 bases left in between. The CDR3 loop spans 15 amino acids. Germline CDR1 SEHNR, CDR2 FQNEAQ (reference sequence). CDR3 DNA: TGTGCCAGCAGCCCACCGTCGGTCTCCTACAATGAGCAGTTCTTC. Translated: CASSPPSVSYNEQFF.

This CDR3 reads CSVVLSSYEQYF. CDR3 coding DNA: TGCAGCGTTGTACTCTCATCCTACGAGCAGTACTTC. This sequence joins TRBV29-1 and TRBJ2-7; D is unclear. Germline V gene sequence: CDR1 SQVTM, CDR2 ANQGSEA. This CDR3 is 12 amino acids long. Trimming took 4 bases from V and 1 from J, leaving 8 bases between them.

This clone appeared a single time. V is TRBV7-2 and J is TRBJ2-1; 8 bases line up with TRBD2. V was clipped by 1 base and J by 2 bases; unmatched bases: 7. The CDR3 extends over 17 amino acids. Germline loops: CDR1 SGHTA, CDR2 FQGNSA. CDR3 in amino acids: CASSLVYGRGAYNEQFF. In DNA form, the CDR3 reads TGTGCCAGCAGCTTAGTATATGGGCGGGGGGCCTACAATGAGCAGTTCTTC. Complete variable domain (other parts from reference TRBV7-2 and TRBJ2-1): GAGVSQSPSNKVTEKGKDVELRCDPISGHTALYWYRQSLGQGLEFLIYFQGNSAPDKSGLPSDRFSAERTGGSVSTLTIQRTQQEDSAVYLCASSLVYGRGAYNEQFFGPGTRLTVL.

This chain joins TRBV9 and TRBJ2-5; D not resolved. This CDR3 comprises 13 residues. Germline V gene lookup returns CDR1 SGDLS and CDR2 YYNGEE. V lost 4 bases to trimming and J lost 3 bases, with 10 bases between them. The chain's CDR3 is CASSSGLEETQYF. CDR3 coding DNA: TGTGCCAGCAGCTCAGGCCTGGAAGAGACCCAGTACTTC.

V gene TRBV30 combines with J gene TRBJ2-1, with TRBD2 matching 10 bases. Unmatched junction bases numbered 8, after V lost 0 bases and J lost 6 bases. Germline V lookup: CDR1 GTSNPN, CDR2 SVGIG (reference sequence). The CDR3 extends over 16 amino acids. Here the CDR3 reads CAWSVLLAGVRNEQFF. The CDR3 nucleotides are TGTGCCTGGAGTGTACTCCTAGCGGGAGTACGCAATGAGCAGTTCTTC.

The rearrangement links TRBV6-2 or TRBV6-3 to TRBJ2-1; 7 nucleotides match TRBD2. CDR1 is MNHEY and CDR2 is SVGEGT in the germline V gene. There are 13 residues in the CDR3. J was trimmed by 6 bases and V by 3 bases; bases with no gene match: 2. CDR3: CASSYAGANEQFF. DNA of the CDR3: TGTGCCAGCAGTTATGCGGGAGCCAATGAGCAGTTCTTC.

V is TRBV18 and J is TRBJ2-7; 10 bases map to TRBD1. J lost 4 bases, V lost 3 bases, and 6 bases had no gene match. CDR1 and CDR2 (germline): KGHSH, LQKENI. The CDR3 is 15 residues long. This CDR3 is CASSPRQGAKYEQYF. CDR3 sequence (DNA): TGTGCCAGCTCACCTAGACAGGGGGCCAAGTACGAGCAGTACTTC.

The chain uses TRBV18 and TRBJ2-7; D is ambiguous. Germline values: CDR1 KGHSH, CDR2 LQKENI. Trimming shortened V by 1 base and J by 2 bases, and 15 bases separated the two germline ends. CDR3 length: 16 amino acids. CDR3 residues: CASSPRSLSKPYEQYF. In DNA, the CDR3 is TGTGCCAGCTCACCACGATCACTGTCCAAGCCCTACGAGCAGTACTTC.

The rearrangement uses TRBV5-1 and TRBJ1-6; 7 bases map to TRBD1. The V segment lost 0 bases and the J segment 7 bases; nucleotides outside the gene matches: 4. Germline CDR1 is SGHRS and CDR2 is YFSETQ. This CDR3 is built from 15 residues. The CDR3 DNA sequence: TGCGCCAGCAGCTTGGATGGGACAGAGAATTCACCCCTCCACTTT. Its protein is CASSLDGTENSPLHF.

The chain couples TRBV19 to TRBJ1-1; 9 bases align to TRBD1. The CDR3 runs 15 residues. The germline CDR1 and CDR2 sequences are LNHDA and SQIVND (reference sequence). The J segment lost 1 base and the V segment lost 3 bases, leaving 3 bases of the junction unmatched. CDR3 coding DNA: TGTGCCAGTAGTATCCGACAGGGGGGGAACACTGAAGCTTTCTTT. Encoded protein: CASSIRQGGNTEAFF.

The chain links TRBV5-6 to TRBJ1-4; the D gene is possibly TRBD1 (6 bases). V lost 1 base and J 6 bases, leaving 10 bases between the germline ends. The CDR3 extends over 14 amino acids. Germline V CDR1 and CDR2: SGHDT, YYEEEE. As DNA, the CDR3 is TGTGCCAGCAGCTTGACAGGGTCGGATGAAAAACTGTTTTTT. Translation: CASSLTGSDEKLFF.

The V and J genes are TRBV28 and TRBJ1-1, with a tentative D call TRBD1 (5 bases). Trimming took off 1 base at V and 4 bases at J, with 7 bases between the two ends. This CDR3 has 13 residues. Germline V gene data show CDR1 as MDHEN and CDR2 as SYDVKM. As DNA, the CDR3 is TGTGCCAGCAGTTTATCAGGGCTCACTGAAGCTTTCTTT. Translating gives CASSLSGLTEAFF.

The rearrangement joins TRBV11-1 to TRBJ1-4; the D is unclear. Per the germline V gene, CDR1 is SGHAT and CDR2 is FQDESV (reference sequence). V lost 3 bases and J lost 11, with 13 bases in between. CDR3 length: 13 residues. The chain's CDR3 is CASSFSGSNKLFF. The CDR3 nucleotides are TGTGCCAGCAGCTTCTCCGGGAGTAATAAACTGTTTTTT.

This clone was detected once. The chain uses TRBV3-1 (or the pseudogene TRBV3-2) and TRBJ1-2, with a possible D match to TRBD1 (6 bases). Germline loops: CDR1 LGHDT, CDR2 YNNKEL (reference sequence). The CDR3 spans 16 residues. Trimming pared 4 bases from V and 8 bases from J, leaving 23 bases between. The CDR3 bases are TGTGCCAGCAGCCTTCGTGCGGGGGGCGCCAACGACGGCTACACCTTC. This codes for CASSLRAGGANDGYTF.

The V and J genes are TRBV5-1 and TRBJ2-2; 8 bases are a match to TRBD2. Trimming removed 5 bases from V and 2 bases from J; junction bases left unmatched: 8. There are 16 residues in the CDR3. Germline assignment: CDR1 SGHRS and CDR2 YFSETQ. The CDR3, as DNA: TGCGCCAGCAGGGTGAGAGCGGGGGCAAACACCGGGGAGCTGTTTTTT. Protein sequence: CASRVRAGANTGELFF. The variable domain in full, completed from reference TRBV5-1 and TRBJ2-2, reads KAGVTQTPRYLIKTRGQQVTLSCSPISGHRSVSWYQQTPGQGLQFLFEYFSETQRNKGNFPGRFSGRQFSNSRSEMNVSTLELGDSALYLCASRVRAGANTGELFFGEGSRLTVL.